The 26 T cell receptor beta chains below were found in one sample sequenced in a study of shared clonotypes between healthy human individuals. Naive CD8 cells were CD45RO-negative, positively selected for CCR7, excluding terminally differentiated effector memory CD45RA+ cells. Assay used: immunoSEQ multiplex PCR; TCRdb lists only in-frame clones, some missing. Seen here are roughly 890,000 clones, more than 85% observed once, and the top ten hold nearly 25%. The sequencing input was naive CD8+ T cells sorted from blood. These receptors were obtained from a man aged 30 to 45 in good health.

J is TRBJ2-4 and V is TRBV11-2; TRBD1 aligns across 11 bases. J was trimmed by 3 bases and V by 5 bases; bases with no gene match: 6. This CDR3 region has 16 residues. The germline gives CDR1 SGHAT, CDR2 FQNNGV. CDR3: CASSTRDRGGKNIQYF. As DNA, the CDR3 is TGTGCCAGCAGCACCCGGGACAGGGGGGGCAAAAACATTCAGTACTTC.

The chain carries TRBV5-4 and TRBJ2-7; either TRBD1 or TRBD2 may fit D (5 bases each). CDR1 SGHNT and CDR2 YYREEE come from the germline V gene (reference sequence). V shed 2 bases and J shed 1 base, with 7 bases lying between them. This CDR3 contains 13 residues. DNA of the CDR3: TGTGCCAGCAGCTTCGAGGGGTCCTACGAGCAGTACTTC. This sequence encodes CASSFEGSYEQYF.

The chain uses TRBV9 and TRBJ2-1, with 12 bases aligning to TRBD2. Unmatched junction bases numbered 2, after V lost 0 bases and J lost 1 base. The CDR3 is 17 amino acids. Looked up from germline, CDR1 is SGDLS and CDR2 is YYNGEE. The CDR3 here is CASSVASGRGSYNEQFF. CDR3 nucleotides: TGTGCCAGCAGCGTAGCTAGCGGGAGGGGTTCCTACAATGAGCAGTTCTTC. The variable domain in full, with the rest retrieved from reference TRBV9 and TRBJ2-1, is DSGVTQTPKHLITATGQRVTLRCSPRSGDLSVYWYQQSLDQGLQFLIQYYNGEERAKGNILERFSAQQFPDLHSELNLSSLELGDSALYFCASSVASGRGSYNEQFFGPGTRLTVL.

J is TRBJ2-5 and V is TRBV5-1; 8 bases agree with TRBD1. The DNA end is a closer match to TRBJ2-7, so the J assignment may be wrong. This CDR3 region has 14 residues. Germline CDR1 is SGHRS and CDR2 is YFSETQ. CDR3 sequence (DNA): TGCGCCAGCAGCGGGGGCAGGGGGCGCGACGAGCAGTACTTC. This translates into CASSGGRGRDEQYF.

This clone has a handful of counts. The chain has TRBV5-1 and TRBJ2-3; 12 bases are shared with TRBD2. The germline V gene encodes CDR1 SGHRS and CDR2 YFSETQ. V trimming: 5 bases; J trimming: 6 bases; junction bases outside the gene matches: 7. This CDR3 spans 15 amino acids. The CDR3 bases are TGCGCCAGCAGACTGACTAGCGGGAGTTTGGATACGCAGTATTTT. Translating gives CASRLTSGSLDTQYF. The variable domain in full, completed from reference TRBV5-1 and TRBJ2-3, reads KAGVTQTPRYLIKTRGQQVTLSCSPISGHRSVSWYQQTPGQGLQFLFEYFSETQRNKGNFPGRFSGRQFSNSRSEMNVSTLELGDSALYLCASRLTSGSLDTQYFGPGTRLTVL.

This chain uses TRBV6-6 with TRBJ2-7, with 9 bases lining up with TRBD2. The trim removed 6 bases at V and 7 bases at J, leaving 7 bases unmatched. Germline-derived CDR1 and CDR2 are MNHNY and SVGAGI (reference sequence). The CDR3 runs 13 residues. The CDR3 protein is CASRTTSGWEQYF. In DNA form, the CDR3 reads TGTGCCAGCAGAACGACTAGCGGTTGGGAGCAGTACTTC.

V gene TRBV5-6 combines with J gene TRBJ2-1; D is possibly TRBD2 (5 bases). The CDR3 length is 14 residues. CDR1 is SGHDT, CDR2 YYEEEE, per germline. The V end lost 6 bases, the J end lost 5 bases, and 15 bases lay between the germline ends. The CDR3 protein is CASTPWTQDNEQFF. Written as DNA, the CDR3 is TGTGCCAGCACCCCTTGGACTCAAGACAATGAGCAGTTCTTC.

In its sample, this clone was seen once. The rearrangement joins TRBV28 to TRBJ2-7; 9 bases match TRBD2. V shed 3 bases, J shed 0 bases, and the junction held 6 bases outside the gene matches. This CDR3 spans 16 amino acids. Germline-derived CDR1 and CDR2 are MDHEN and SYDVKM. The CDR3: CASSFYLAGHSYEQYF. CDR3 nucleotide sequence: TGTGCCAGCAGTTTTTATCTAGCGGGGCACTCCTACGAGCAGTACTTC. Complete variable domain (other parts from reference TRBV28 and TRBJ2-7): DVKVTQSSRYLVKRTGEKVFLECVQDMDHENMFWYRQDPGLGLRLIYFSYDVKMKEKGDIPEGYSVSREKKERFSLILESASTNQTSMYLCASSFYLAGHSYEQYFGPGTRLTVT.

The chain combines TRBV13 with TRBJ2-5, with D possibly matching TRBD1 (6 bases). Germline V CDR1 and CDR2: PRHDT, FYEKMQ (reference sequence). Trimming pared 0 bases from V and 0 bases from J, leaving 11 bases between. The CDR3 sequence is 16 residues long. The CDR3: CASSLGQGIHQETQYF. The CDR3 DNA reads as TGTGCCAGCAGCTTAGGACAGGGTATACACCAAGAGACCCAGTACTTC.

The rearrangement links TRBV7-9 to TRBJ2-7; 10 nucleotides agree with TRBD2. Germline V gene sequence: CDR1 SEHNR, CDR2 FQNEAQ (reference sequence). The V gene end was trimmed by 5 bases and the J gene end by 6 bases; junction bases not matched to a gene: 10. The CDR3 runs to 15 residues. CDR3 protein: CASSPGASGSFEQYF. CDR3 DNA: TGTGCCAGCAGCCCCGGGGCTAGCGGGAGTTTCGAGCAGTACTTC. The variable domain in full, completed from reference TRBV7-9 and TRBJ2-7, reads DTGVSQNPRHKITKRGQNVTFRCDPISEHNRLYWYRQTLGQGPEFLTYFQNEAQLEKSRLLSDRFSAERPKGSFSTLEIQRTEQGDSAMYLCASSPGASGSFEQYFGPGTRLTVT.

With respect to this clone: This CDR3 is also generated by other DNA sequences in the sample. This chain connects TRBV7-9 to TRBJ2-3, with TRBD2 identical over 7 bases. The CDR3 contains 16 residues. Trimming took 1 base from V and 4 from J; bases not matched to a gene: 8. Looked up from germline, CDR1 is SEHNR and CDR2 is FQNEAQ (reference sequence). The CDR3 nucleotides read TGTGCCAGCAGCTTAGGGCGGGGGAGCTGGGCAGATACGCAGTATTTT. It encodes CASSLGRGSWADTQYF.

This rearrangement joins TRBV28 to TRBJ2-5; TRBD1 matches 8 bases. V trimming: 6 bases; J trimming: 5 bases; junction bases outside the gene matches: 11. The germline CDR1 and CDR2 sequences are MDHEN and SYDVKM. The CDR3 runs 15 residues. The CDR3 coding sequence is TGTGCCAGCAGCAGGAACTCAGGGGGCGAGGAGACCCAGTACTTC. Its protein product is CASSRNSGGEETQYF.

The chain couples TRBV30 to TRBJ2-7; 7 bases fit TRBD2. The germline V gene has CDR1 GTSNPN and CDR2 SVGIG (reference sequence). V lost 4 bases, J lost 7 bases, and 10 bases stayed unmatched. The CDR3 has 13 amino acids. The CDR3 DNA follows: TGTGCCTGGAATTCGGGGCGGGAGTGGGAGCAGTACTTC. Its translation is CAWNSGREWEQYF. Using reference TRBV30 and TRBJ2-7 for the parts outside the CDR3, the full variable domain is SQTIHQWPATLVQPVGSPLSLECTVEGTSNPNLYWYRQAAGRGLQLLFYSVGIGQISSEVPQNLSASRPQDRQFILSSKKLLLSDSGFYLCAWNSGREWEQYFGPGTRLTVT.

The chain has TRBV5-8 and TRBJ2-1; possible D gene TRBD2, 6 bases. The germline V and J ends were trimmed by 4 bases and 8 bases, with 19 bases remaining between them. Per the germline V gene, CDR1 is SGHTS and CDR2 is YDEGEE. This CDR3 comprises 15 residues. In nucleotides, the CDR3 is TGTGCCAGCAGCCTCTTTGGGGGGAAGGTCGATGAGCAGTTCTTC. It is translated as CASSLFGGKVDEQFF.

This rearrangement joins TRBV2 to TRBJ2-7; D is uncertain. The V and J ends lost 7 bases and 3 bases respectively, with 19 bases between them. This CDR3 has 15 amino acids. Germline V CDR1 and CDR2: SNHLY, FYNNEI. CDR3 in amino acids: CASNNRLDVDYEQYF. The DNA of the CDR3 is TGTGCCAGCAACAACCGGTTGGACGTCGACTACGAGCAGTACTTC.

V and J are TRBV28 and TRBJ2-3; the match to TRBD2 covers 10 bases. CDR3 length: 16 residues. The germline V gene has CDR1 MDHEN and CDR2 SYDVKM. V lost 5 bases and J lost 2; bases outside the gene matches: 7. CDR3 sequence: CASSDRTSGTTDTQYF. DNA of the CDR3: TGTGCCAGCAGTGACCGGACTAGCGGTACCACAGATACGCAGTATTTT.

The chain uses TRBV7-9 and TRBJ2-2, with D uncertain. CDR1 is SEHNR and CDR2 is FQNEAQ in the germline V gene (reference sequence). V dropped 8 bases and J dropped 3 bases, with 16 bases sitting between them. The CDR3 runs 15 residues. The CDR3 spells CASPHSETDTGELFF. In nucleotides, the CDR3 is TGTGCCAGCCCCCATTCTGAGACCGACACCGGGGAGCTGTTTTTT.

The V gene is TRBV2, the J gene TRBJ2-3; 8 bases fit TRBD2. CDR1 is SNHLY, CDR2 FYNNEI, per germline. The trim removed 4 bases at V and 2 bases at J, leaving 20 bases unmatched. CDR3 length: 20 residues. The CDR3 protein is CASSGPHSPKAGVSTDTQYF. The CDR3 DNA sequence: TGTGCCAGCAGTGGGCCCCACTCTCCGAAAGCGGGAGTATCCACAGATACGCAGTATTTT. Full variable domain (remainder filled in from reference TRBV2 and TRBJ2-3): EPEVTQTPSHQVTQMGQEVILRCVPISNHLYFYWYRQILGQKVEFLVSFYNNEISEKSEIFDDQFSVERPDGSNFTLKIRSTKLEDSAMYFCASSGPHSPKAGVSTDTQYFGPGTRLTVL.

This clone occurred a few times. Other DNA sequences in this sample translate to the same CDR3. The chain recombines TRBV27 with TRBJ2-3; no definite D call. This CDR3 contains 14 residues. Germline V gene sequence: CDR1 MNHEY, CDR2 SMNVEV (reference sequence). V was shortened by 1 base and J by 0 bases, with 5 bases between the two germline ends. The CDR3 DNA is TGTGCCAGCAGTTTATTGGACAGCACAGATACGCAGTATTTT. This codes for CASSLLDSTDTQYF.

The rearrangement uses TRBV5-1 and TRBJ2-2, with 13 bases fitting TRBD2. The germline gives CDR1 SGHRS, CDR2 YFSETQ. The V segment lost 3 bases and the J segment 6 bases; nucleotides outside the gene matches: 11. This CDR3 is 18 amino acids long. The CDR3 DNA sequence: TGCGCCAGCAGCTACATGGGACTAGCGGGAAGTGTCGCCGGGGAGCTGTTTTTT. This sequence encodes CASSYMGLAGSVAGELFF.

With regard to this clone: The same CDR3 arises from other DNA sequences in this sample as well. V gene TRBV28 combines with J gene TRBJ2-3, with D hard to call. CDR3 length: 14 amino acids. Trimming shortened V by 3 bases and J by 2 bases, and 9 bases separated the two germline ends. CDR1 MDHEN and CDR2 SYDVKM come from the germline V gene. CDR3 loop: CASSLDRATDTQYF. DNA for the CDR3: TGTGCCAGCAGTTTGGATCGGGCCACAGATACGCAGTATTTT.

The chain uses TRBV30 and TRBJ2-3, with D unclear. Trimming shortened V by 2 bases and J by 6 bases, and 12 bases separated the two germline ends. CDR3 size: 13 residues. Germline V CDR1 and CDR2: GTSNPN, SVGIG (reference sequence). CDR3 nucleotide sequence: TGTGCCTGGAGTCCCCGGCCTCCGGATACGCAGTATTTT. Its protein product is CAWSPRPPDTQYF. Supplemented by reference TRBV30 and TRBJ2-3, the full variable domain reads SQTIHQWPATLVQPVGSPLSLECTVEGTSNPNLYWYRQAAGRGLQLLFYSVGIGQISSEVPQNLSASRPQDRQFILSSKKLLLSDSGFYLCAWSPRPPDTQYFGPGTRLTVL.

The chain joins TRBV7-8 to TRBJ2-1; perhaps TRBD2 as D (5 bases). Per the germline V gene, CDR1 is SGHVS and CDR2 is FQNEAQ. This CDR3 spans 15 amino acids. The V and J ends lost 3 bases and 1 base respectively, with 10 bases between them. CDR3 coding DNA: TGTGCCAGCAGCTTTGGGAGTGGGTCCTACAATGAGCAGTTCTTC. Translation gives CASSFGSGSYNEQFF.

The CDR3 nucleotides are TGTGCCAGCAGTGAAATGGTCAGGGGCGACGAGCAGTACTTC. Encoded protein: CASSEMVRGDEQYF. The genes are TRBV2 and TRBJ2-7; D is perhaps TRBD1 (6 bases). With 2 bases removed from V and 5 bases from J, the gap between germline ends came to 13 bases. The CDR3 covers 14 residues. CDR1 and CDR2 (germline): SNHLY, FYNNEI.

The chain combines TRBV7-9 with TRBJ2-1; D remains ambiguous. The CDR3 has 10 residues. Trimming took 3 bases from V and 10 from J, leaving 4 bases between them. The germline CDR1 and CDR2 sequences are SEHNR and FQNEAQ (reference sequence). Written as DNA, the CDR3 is TGTGCCAGCAGCTTCCTCGAGCAGTTCTTC. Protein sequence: CASSFLEQFF.

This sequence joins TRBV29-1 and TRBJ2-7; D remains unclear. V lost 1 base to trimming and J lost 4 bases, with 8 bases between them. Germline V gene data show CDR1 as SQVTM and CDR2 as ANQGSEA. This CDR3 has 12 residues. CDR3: CSVEGQRYEQYF. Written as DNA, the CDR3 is TGCAGCGTTGAAGGACAACGATACGAGCAGTACTTC.